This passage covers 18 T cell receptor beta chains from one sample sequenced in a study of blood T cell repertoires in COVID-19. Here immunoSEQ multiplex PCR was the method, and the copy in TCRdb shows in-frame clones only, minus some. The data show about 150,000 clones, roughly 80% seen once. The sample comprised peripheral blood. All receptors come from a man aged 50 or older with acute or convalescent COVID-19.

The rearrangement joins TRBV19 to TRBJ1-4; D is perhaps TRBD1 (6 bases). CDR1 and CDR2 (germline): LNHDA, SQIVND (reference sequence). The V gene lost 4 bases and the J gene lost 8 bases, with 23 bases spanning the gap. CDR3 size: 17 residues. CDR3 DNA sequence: TGTGCCAGTAGTACCATACGGGGGGCGAGGTCCGGAGAAAAACTGTTTTTT. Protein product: CASSTIRGARSGEKLFF. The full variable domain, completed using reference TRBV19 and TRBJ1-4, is DGGITQSPKYLFRKEGQNVTLSCEQNLNHDAMYWYRQDPGQGLRLIYYSQIVNDFQKGDIAEGYSVSREKKESFPLTVTSAQKNPTAFYLCASSTIRGARSGEKLFFGSGTQLSVL.

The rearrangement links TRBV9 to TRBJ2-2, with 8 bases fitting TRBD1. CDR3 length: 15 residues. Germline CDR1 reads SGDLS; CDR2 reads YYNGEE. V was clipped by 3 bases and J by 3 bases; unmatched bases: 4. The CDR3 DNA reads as TGTGCCAGCAGCGACGACAGGGGATACACCGGGGAGCTGTTTTTT. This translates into CASSDDRGYTGELFF.

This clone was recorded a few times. CDR3 nucleotide sequence: TGTGCCAGCAGCCAAGATGGTTGGGGTGAGGGGGCGCGGGGCTACACCTTC. It translates to CASSQDGWGEGARGYTF. The chain is built from TRBV3-1 (or the pseudogene TRBV3-2) and TRBJ1-2; TRBD1 matches 7 bases. J lost 8 bases, V lost 0 bases, and 15 bases had no gene match. The CDR3 loop spans 17 amino acids. Germline assignment: CDR1 LGHDT and CDR2 YNNKEL (reference sequence).

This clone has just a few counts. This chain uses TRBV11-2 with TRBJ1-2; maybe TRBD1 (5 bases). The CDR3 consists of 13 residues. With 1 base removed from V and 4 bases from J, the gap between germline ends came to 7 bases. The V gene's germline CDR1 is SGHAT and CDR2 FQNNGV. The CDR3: CASSLGGGYGYTF. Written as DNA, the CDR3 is TGTGCCAGCAGCTTAGGGGGGGGCTATGGCTACACCTTC.

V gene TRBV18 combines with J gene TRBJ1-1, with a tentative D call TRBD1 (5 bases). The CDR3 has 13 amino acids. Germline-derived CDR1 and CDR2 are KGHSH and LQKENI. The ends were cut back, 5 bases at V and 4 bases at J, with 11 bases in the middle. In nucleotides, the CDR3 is TGTGCCAGCTCAGTAAGACAGAGCACTGAAGCTTTCTTT. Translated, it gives CASSVRQSTEAFF.

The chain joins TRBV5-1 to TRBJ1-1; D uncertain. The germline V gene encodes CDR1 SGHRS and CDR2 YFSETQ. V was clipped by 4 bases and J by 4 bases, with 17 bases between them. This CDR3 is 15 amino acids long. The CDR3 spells CASSRSSAPGTEAFF. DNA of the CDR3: TGCGCCAGCAGCCGATCGTCAGCCCCGGGCACTGAAGCTTTCTTT.

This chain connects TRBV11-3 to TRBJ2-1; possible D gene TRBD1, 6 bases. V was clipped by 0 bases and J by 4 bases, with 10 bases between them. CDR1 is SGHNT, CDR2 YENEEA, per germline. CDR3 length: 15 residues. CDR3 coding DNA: TGTGCCAGCAGCTTAGACAGGGGTTATTACAATGAGCAGTTCTTC. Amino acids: CASSLDRGYYNEQFF.

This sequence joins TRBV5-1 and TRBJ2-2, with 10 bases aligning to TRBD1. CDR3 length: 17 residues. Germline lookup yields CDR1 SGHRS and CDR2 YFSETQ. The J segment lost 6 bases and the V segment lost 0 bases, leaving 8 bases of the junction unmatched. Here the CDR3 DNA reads TGCGCCAGCAGCTTGGACAAAGGGACAGGGGAGGCCGGGGAGCTGTTTTTT. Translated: CASSLDKGTGEAGELFF.

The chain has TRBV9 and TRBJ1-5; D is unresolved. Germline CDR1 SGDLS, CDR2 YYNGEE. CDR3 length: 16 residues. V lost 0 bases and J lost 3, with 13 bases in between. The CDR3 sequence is CASSVGEGGTNQPQHF. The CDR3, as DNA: TGTGCCAGCAGCGTAGGGGAGGGAGGTACCAATCAGCCCCAGCATTTT.

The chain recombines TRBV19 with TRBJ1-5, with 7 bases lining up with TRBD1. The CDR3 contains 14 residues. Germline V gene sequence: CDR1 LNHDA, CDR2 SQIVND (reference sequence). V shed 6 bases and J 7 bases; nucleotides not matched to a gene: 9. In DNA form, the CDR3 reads TGTGCCAGTAGCTTCCGACAGGGAGACCAGCCCCAGCATTTT. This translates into CASSFRQGDQPQHF.

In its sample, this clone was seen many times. The CDR3 is CASSYGQGFVYGYTF. As DNA, the CDR3 is TGTGCCAGCAGTTACGGACAGGGCTTTGTATATGGCTACACCTTC. The rearrangement joins TRBV6-5 to TRBJ1-2; 8 bases are a match to TRBD1. Germline assignment: CDR1 MNHEY and CDR2 SVGAGI. The CDR3 spans 15 residues. V lost 2 bases, J lost 5 bases, and 7 bases stayed unmatched.

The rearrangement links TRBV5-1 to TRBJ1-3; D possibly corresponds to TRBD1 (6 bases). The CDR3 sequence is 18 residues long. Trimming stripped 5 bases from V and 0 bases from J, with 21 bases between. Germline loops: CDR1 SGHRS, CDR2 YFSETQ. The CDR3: CASSHSTGTLSSGNTIYF. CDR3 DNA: TGCGCCAGCAGTCACTCCACCGGGACACTAAGCTCTGGAAACACCATATATTTT.

CDR3 DNA sequence: TGCGCCAGCAGCTCCGGAGGGGCAGGGCCAGATACGCAGTATTTT. This gives the protein CASSSGGAGPDTQYF. The rearrangement links TRBV5-1 to TRBJ2-3; D perhaps matches TRBD2 (6 bases). V lost 3 bases and J 4 bases, leaving 15 bases between the germline ends. CDR3 length equals 15 residues. Per germline, CDR1 SGHRS and CDR2 YFSETQ.

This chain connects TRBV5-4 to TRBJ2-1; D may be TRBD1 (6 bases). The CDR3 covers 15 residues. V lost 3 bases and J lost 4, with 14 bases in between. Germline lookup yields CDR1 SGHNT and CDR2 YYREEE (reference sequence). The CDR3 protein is CASSSGHVAYNEQFF. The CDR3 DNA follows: TGTGCCAGCAGCTCGGGACACGTGGCGTACAATGAGCAGTTCTTC.

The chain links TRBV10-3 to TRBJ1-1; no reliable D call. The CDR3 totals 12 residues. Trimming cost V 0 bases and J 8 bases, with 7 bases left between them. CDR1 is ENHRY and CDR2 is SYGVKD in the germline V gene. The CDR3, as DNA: TGTGCCATCAGTGAGTCAATGAGAGAAGCTTTCTTT. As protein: CAISESMREAFF.

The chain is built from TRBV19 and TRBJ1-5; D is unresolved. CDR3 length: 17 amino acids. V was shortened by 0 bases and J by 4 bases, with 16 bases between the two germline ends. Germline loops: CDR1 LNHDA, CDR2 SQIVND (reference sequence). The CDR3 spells CASSIDRSVKRNQPQHF. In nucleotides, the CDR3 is TGTGCCAGTAGTATAGATCGGAGTGTTAAGAGAAATCAGCCCCAGCATTTT.

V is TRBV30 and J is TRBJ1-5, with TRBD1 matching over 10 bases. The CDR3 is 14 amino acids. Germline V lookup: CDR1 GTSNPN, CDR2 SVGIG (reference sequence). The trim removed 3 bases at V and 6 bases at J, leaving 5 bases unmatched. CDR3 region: CAWRGTGVGQPQHF. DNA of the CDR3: TGTGCCTGGAGAGGGACAGGGGTGGGTCAGCCCCAGCATTTT.

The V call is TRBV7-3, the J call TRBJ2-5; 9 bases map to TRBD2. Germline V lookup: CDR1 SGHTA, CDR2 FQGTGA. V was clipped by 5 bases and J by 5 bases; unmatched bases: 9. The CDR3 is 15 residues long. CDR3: CASSPSGATRETQYF. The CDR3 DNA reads TGTGCCAGCAGCCCTAGCGGGGCCACTCGGGAGACCCAGTACTTC.